This T cell receptor beta chain is drawn from a study of identical twins. Remarks on this clonotype: The antigen remains undetermined.

Template switching added a universal primer site, and cDNA bore unique molecular identifiers. One entry per CDR3 protein, called by TCRdb with MiXCR from the 5' RACE reads. The data contain about 250,000 distinct CDR3 sequences, over 11% of them singletons. Study-wide results and caveats: Recombination models fit unrelated individuals' TCR alpha sharing but underestimated twins'. In cord blood, abundant beta clonotypes had fewer insertions; memory showed no trend. Interpretation of the results relied on cross-sectional statistical analysis and not on following the same donors.

The CDR3 covers 16 residues. Trimming removed 5 bases at V and 2 bases at J, with 20 bases between. Germline V gene sequence: CDR1 SQVTM, CDR2 ANQGSEA. The rearrangement links TRBV29-1 to TRBJ2-3; D is ambiguous. Specimen: memory (CD45RO+) T cells sorted from blood. This TCR came from a woman aged 18-30 years in good health. CDR3 bases: TGCAGCGTTCTCGCTCGACTGGATACAGCCACAGATACGCAGTATTTT. Its protein product is CSVLARLDTATDTQYF.